The T cell receptor (beta chain) under discussion was sequenced for a study of regulatory T cells in long-lasting Graves disease. Time point defined: persistent/refractory GD, antithyroid drugs over 5 years with positive TRAb. TCR sequences were obtained from RNA taken from PBMCs. There are many counts of this clonotype. Trimming shortened V by 3 bases and J by 6 bases, and 9 bases separated the two germline ends. CDR1 is SEHNR and CDR2 is FQNEAQ in the germline V gene (reference sequence). The CDR3 spans 13 residues. Relying on iRepertoire HTBI primers and Arm-PCR of CDR3 regions, the team built TCR beta libraries. From the multiplex PCR reads, TCRdb called clonotypes with MiXCR, one entry per CDR3 protein. The table includes around 500,000 distinct CDR3 sequences, around 21% detected once.

V and J are TRBV7-9 and TRBJ2-4, with D perhaps being TRBD1 or TRBD2 (5 bases each). The sequenced sample was peripheral blood mononuclear cells (PBMCs), obtained when the disease was refractory, from a patient treated with antithyroid drugs. This TCR came from a female donor with Graves disease. The CDR3 nucleotides are TGTGCCAGCAGCTTTGGGGACGTAAACATTCAGTACTTC. It encodes CASSFGDVNIQYF.